The T cell receptor beta chain described here comes from a study of neoadjuvant anti-PD-1 for oral cavity cancer. About the study: Patients mostly received three to four biweekly nivolumab doses at 3 mg/kg before surgery.

The germline CDR1 and CDR2 sequences are SGHRS and YFSETQ. The CDR3 consists of 18 residues. With V trimmed by 0 bases and J by 4 bases, 9 bases remained unmatched. This table comes from immunoSEQ multiplex PCR, and its TCRdb copy is limited to in-frame clones, with some not included. Counted here are 17,000 or so clones, roughly 60% occurring once; the ten biggest clones make up around 2.8%. This clone has more than one count but fewer than ten. The chain has TRBV5-1 and TRBJ2-2, with 10 bases identical to TRBD1. The input for sequencing was PBMCs, taken before nivolumab (anti-PD-1) treatment. The sequence came from a person aged 35 to 85 with oral cavity squamous cell carcinoma. As DNA, the CDR3 is TGCGCCAGCAGCTTGGGTCCCTCGGGACAGGGGCCCACCGGGGAGCTGTTTTTT. Protein: CASSLGPSGQGPTGELFF.